Each of the 11 T cell receptor beta chains below was sequenced from the same sample in a study of control samples from healthy donors and cancer patients. The repertoire was sequenced with immunoSEQ multiplex PCR; TCRdb's copy has only in-frame clones and lacks some. The profile shows about 96,000 clones, over 85% of them singletons. Material: blood. These receptors came from a young man in good health.

The genes are TRBV6-5 and TRBJ1-4, with no clear D. Germline loops: CDR1 MNHEY, CDR2 SVGAGI. The germline V and J ends were trimmed by 2 bases and 5 bases, with 15 bases remaining between them. This CDR3 is built from 16 residues. In DNA form, the CDR3 reads TGTGCCAGCAGTTACGGGCTCGTTGATGGGAATGAAAAACTGTTTTTT. Encoded protein: CASSYGLVDGNEKLFF.

The rearrangement links TRBV21-1 to TRBJ2-1; the D call of TRBD2 is as the table states it, not checked on the DNA. TRBV21-1 is an annotated pseudogene. The CDR3 runs to 15 residues. CDR3 protein: CASSTSRGGIHEQFF. The CDR3 bases are TGTGCCAGCAGCACCAGCCGGGGGGGGATCCATGAGCAGTTCTTC.

The chain is built from TRBV10-1 and TRBJ1-2; no firm D call. Germline-derived CDR1 and CDR2 are WNHNN and SYGVQD (reference sequence). This CDR3 spans 19 amino acids. V shed 4 bases and J shed 5 bases, with 29 bases lying between them. The CDR3 sequence: CASSACLTERAIGCYGYTF. In DNA, the CDR3 is TGCGCCAGCAGTGCATGCTTAACCGAAAGGGCGATTGGGTGTTATGGCTACACCTTC.

The chain combines TRBV13 with TRBJ1-2, with TRBD1 matching 7 bases. Germline CDR1 is PRHDT and CDR2 is FYEKMQ (reference sequence). The CDR3 totals 18 residues. V gave up 3 bases and J gave up 4 bases; unmatched junction bases: 17. The chain's CDR3 is CASSFRGGTGDPFYGYTF. CDR3 sequence (DNA): TGTGCCAGCAGCTTTAGGGGGGGAACAGGGGACCCCTTCTATGGCTACACCTTC. The full variable domain, its missing parts supplied by reference TRBV13 and TRBJ1-2, is AAGVIQSPRHLIKEKRETATLKCYPIPRHDTVYWYQQGPGQDPQFLISFYEKMQSDKGSIPDRFSAQQFSDYHSELNMSSLELGDSALYFCASSFRGGTGDPFYGYTFGSGTRLTVV.

This chain links TRBV29-1 with TRBJ1-3, with a possible D match to TRBD1 (5 bases). The CDR3 sequence is 15 residues long. Germline CDR1 is SQVTM and CDR2 is ANQGSEA. V was cut by 5 bases and J by 5 bases, with 19 bases left in between. The CDR3 here is CSVSSPVDSRNTIYF. CDR3 sequence (DNA): TGCAGCGTTTCCTCTCCAGTAGACAGCCGAAACACCATATATTTT.

The rearrangement links TRBV5-1 to TRBJ1-1, with 8 bases lining up with TRBD1. The V and J ends lost 7 bases and 1 base, in that order; junction bases with no gene match: 6. Germline CDR1 SGHRS, CDR2 YFSETQ. The CDR3 runs 14 residues. This chain's CDR3 is CASAQGAGNTEAFF. As DNA, the CDR3 is TGCGCCAGCGCCCAGGGGGCGGGGAACACTGAAGCTTTCTTT.

V gene TRBV4-3 combines with J gene TRBJ2-2; D possibly corresponds to TRBD1 (6 bases). Trimming took off 1 base at V and 4 bases at J, with 13 bases between the two ends. This CDR3 region has 16 residues. Germline V gene lookup returns CDR1 LGHNA and CDR2 YSLEER. This CDR3 reads CASSQVVAGVTGELFF. The CDR3, as DNA: TGCGCCAGCAGCCAAGTGGTGGCAGGGGTCACCGGGGAGCTGTTTTTT.

V is TRBV4-1 and J is TRBJ2-1; the D gene is possibly TRBD2 (6 bases). Trimming removed 8 bases from V and 10 bases from J, with 12 bases in between. This CDR3 spans 11 amino acids. Looked up from germline, CDR1 is MGHRA and CDR2 is YSYEKL. Here the CDR3 DNA reads TGCGCCAGCGGGACTGCTGGAGAGCAGTTCTTC. Encoded protein: CASGTAGEQFF.

A word on this clone: The identical CDR3 is also encoded by other nucleotide sequences in the sample. The rearrangement uses TRBV7-2 and TRBJ2-7; D unclear. Trimming left V 2 bases short and J 3 bases short, with 8 bases between. The germline CDR1 and CDR2 sequences are SGHTA and FQGNSA. This CDR3 is built from 13 residues. This CDR3 is CASSLKGSYEQYF. The CDR3 bases are TGTGCCAGCAGCTTAAAAGGAAGCTACGAGCAGTACTTC.

V gene TRBV19 combines with J gene TRBJ1-5, with D perhaps matching TRBD1 (5 bases). Germline CDR1 and CDR2: LNHDA and SQIVND (reference sequence). Trimming left V 4 bases short and J 0 bases short, with 13 bases between. The length of the CDR3 is 16 residues. This CDR3 reads CASSKGAPYSNQPQHF. CDR3 DNA sequence: TGTGCCAGTAGTAAAGGGGCCCCGTATAGCAATCAGCCCCAGCATTTT.

The genes are TRBV15 and TRBJ1-4; D might be TRBD1 (5 bases). This CDR3 is built from 15 residues. Per germline, CDR1 LNHNV and CDR2 YYDKDF (reference sequence). Trimming cost V 1 base and J 4 bases, with 10 bases left between them. The CDR3 region is CATSRGQGDNEKLFF. CDR3 coding DNA: TGTGCCACCAGCAGAGGTCAGGGAGATAATGAAAAACTGTTTTTT.